This note documents a single TCR beta chain sequence. Methods used by the authors: Estimated nucleated cell counts came from reference gene primer amplification. Profiled with immunoSEQ multiplex PCR; TCRdb holds only in-frame clones, not every one. That table gives V, J and clone size, and the DNA gave D and trimming. Among about 76,000 clones, about nine tenths were seen once, and the ten largest hold approximately 0.98%. The data originate from a study of blood T cell repertoires in COVID-19. Study-level information: Sources were T cells, B-cell-depleted T cells, or PBMCs; the material itself was cDNA or gDNA.

CDR1 is SGHAT, CDR2 FQNNGV, per germline. The CDR3 loop spans 13 amino acids. The V end lost 2 bases, the J end lost 5 bases, and 9 bases lay between the germline ends. The chain links TRBV11-2 to TRBJ1-1; D remains unclear. This receptor was taken from a woman between 45 and 60 years old in a cohort sampled during active COVID-19. The specimen sequenced was peripheral blood. The CDR3 bases are TGTGCCAGCAGCTTACTTGGCAGTACTGAAGCTTTCTTT. Amino acid sequence: CASSLLGSTEAFF.